A selection of T cell receptor beta chains follows, all from one sample in a study of blood T cell repertoires in COVID-19. Only in-frame clones appear in the TCRdb table, and some are missing; sequencing was by immunoSEQ multiplex PCR. The sample has about 240,000 clones; roughly nine tenths are singletons. The specimen sequenced was peripheral blood. These receptors originate from a man between 60 and 75 years old with acute or convalescent COVID-19. Each CDR3 is given with its conserved first and last residue. A D gene is named only where the DNA matches it firmly. For some rows the clone size is stated as once, few or many, or as a class when expanded; others skip it.

d_call,j_call,clone_size,v_call,cdr3_aa,cdr3_nt
TRBD1,TRBJ2-6,once,TRBV29-1,CSALTGRGANVLTF,TGCAGCGCCTTGACAGGGCGTGGGGCCAACGTCCTGACTTTC
TRBD2,TRBJ2-3,once,TRBV19,CASSIDSSGKYADTQYF,TGTGCCAGTAGTATAGACTCTAGCGGGAAGTACGCAGATACGCAGTATTTT
-,TRBJ2-5,-,TRBV28,CASSLYQGGGQETQYF,TGTGCCAGCAGTTTATACCAGGGAGGGGGCCAAGAGACCCAGTACTTC
-,TRBJ1-3,-,TRBV30,CAWSSSGNTIYF,TGTGCCTGGTCGAGCTCTGGAAACACCATATATTTT
-,TRBJ2-3,-,TRBV6-4,CASSADWWRDTQYF,TGTGCCAGCAGTGCGGACTGGTGGAGAGATACGCAGTATTTT
TRBD1,TRBJ1-5,-,TRBV30,CAWGTDNQPQHF,TGTGCCTGGGGGACAGATAATCAGCCCCAGCATTTT
-,TRBJ2-2,-,TRBV6-2/TRBV6-3,CASSAHSGETGELFF,TGTGCCAGCAGTGCGCATAGCGGCGAAACCGGGGAGCTGTTTTTT
TRBD2,TRBJ2-7,-,TRBV2,CASSAGRGIYEQYF,TGTGCCAGCAGTGCCGGGAGGGGGATCTACGAGCAGTACTTC
TRBD2,TRBJ2-2,-,TRBV29-1,CSVAGLAGGTGELFF,TGCAGCGTTGCCGGACTAGCCGGGGGCACCGGGGAGCTGTTTTTT
-,TRBJ1-3,-,TRBV27,CASREGAPIGNTIYF,TGTGCCAGCAGGGAAGGAGCCCCGATTGGAAACACCATATATTTT
-,TRBJ1-2,once,TRBV4-1,CASSQDPRREGGYTF,TGCGCCAGCAGCCAAGATCCCAGGAGGGAAGGTGGCTACACCTTC
TRBD2,TRBJ2-2,-,TRBV4-3,CASSQDGLAGGGGELFF,TGCGCCAGCAGCCAAGATGGGCTAGCGGGAGGGGGCGGGGAGCTGTTTTTT
-,TRBJ1-1,-,TRBV19,CASSAAGAPAFF,TGTGCCAGTAGCGCCGCGGGGGCGCCGGCTTTCTTT
TRBD1,TRBJ1-1,-,TRBV19,CASSIVQGSTEAFF,TGTGCCAGTAGTATAGTACAGGGGAGTACTGAAGCTTTCTTT
TRBD1,TRBJ1-4,-,TRBV28,CASSSADRGATNEKLFF,TGTGCCAGCAGTTCCGCGGACAGGGGCGCAACTAATGAAAAACTGTTTTTT
-,TRBJ1-4,-,TRBV4-3,CASSRSPDRQNEKLFF,TGCGCCAGCAGCCGATCCCCCGACAGGCAGAATGAAAAACTGTTTTTT
TRBD2,TRBJ2-7,-,TRBV5-1,CASSLGLATTGQYF,TGCGCCAGCAGCTTGGGACTAGCAACTACGGGGCAGTACTTC
-,TRBJ1-3,few,TRBV28,CASSLSGLFSGNTIYF,TGTGCCAGCAGTTTATCAGGTCTATTCTCTGGAAACACCATATATTTT
-,TRBJ1-1,-,TRBV5-1,CASSPSIDHTEAFF,TGCGCCAGCAGCCCGAGCATTGATCACACTGAAGCTTTCTTT
TRBD1,TRBJ1-2,once,TRBV20-1,CSASAQGGYGYTF,TGCAGTGCTAGTGCACAGGGGGGCTATGGCTACACCTTC
-,TRBJ1-1,-,TRBV12-5,CASGSGRGWTEAFF,TGTGCTAGTGGTTCGGGTCGGGGTTGGACTGAAGCTTTCTTT
-,TRBJ2-5,-,TRBV2,CASSKQGFQETQYF,TGTGCCAGCAGTAAACAGGGTTTCCAAGAGACCCAGTACTTC
TRBD2,TRBJ2-7,once,TRBV30,CAWSSRTSGEQYF,TGTGCCTGGAGTTCAAGGACTAGCGGGGAGCAGTACTTC
-,TRBJ1-1,few,TRBV5-6,CASSVDSNTEAFF,TGTGCCAGCAGCGTGGACAGTAACACTGAAGCTTTCTTT
TRBD1,TRBJ2-7,-,TRBV5-6,CASSFQGAYEQYF,TGTGCCAGCAGCTTCCAGGGGGCCTACGAGCAGTACTTC
TRBD1,TRBJ1-2,-,TRBV30,CAWGQGGGYTF,TGTGCCTGGGGACAGGGGGGTGGCTACACCTTC
-,TRBJ1-5,-,TRBV30,CAWSVRPRGQPQHF,TGTGCCTGGAGTGTAAGGCCGAGAGGGCAGCCCCAGCATTTT
TRBD1,TRBJ1-1,-,TRBV19,CASTLDRGGTEAFF,TGTGCCAGTACCTTGGACAGGGGTGGCACTGAAGCTTTCTTT
-,TRBJ2-7,-,TRBV7-2,CASSSQGGAVNEQYF,TGTGCCAGCAGCTCCCAGGGGGGCGCGGTCAACGAGCAGTACTTC
TRBD1,TRBJ1-1,-,TRBV19,CASSSRGRFDRNPRRTEAFF,TGTGCCAGTAGTAGTAGGGGGCGCTTCGATAGGAATCCAAGGCGCACTGAAGCTTTCTTT
-,TRBJ1-5,-,TRBV6-1,CASSVAQYREFSQPQHF,TGTGCCAGCAGTGTAGCACAGTACAGGGAGTTCAGTCAGCCCCAGCATTTT
-,TRBJ1-5,once,TRBV28,CASRRQINQPQHF,TGTGCCAGCCGACGACAGATCAATCAGCCCCAGCATTTT
TRBD1,TRBJ1-5,-,TRBV9,CASSVSDRGNQPQHF,TGTGCCAGCAGCGTCTCGGACAGGGGCAATCAGCCCCAGCATTTT
-,TRBJ2-2,-,TRBV4-2,CASSPRTMRGTGELFF,TGTGCCAGCAGCCCGAGGACTATGCGAGGCACCGGGGAGCTGTTTTTT
-,TRBJ1-1,-,TRBV11-2,CASSRRPSPGENTEAFF,TGTGCCAGCAGCCGGCGGCCGAGCCCCGGGGAAAACACTGAAGCTTTCTTT